The 29 T cell receptor beta chains below were found in one sample sequenced in a study of blood T cell repertoires in COVID-19 (dated by TCRdb to 2020 to 2021). The library was produced with the immunoSEQ multiplex PCR assay. The source is immuneACCESS, and TCRdb retained only in-frame sequences with V and J called. Part of the clones is not carried over; for the studies checked, unresolved V genes explain less than half of this, and the remainder is unexplained. The sample yields 80,000 to 95,000 clones; around 79% were counted once. Approximately 10% of the sample goes to the ten largest clones. Sequences were obtained from peripheral blood. These TCRs come from a woman aged 80 or over with acute or convalescent COVID-19.

The gene calls are TRBV6-1 and TRBJ1-5, with D unclear. The CDR3 loop spans 15 amino acids. The V end was cut by 1 base, the J end by 6 bases, with 13 bases between. Per the germline V gene, CDR1 is MNHNS and CDR2 is SASEGT. CDR3 residues: CASSEGPSRGQPQHF. CDR3 bases: TGTGCCAGCAGTGAAGGACCTTCACGCGGTCAGCCCCAGCATTTT.

This clone was detected a few times. This CDR3 is CASSMTQGPQPQHF. For the CDR3, the DNA is TGTGCCAGTAGTATGACACAGGGACCTCAGCCCCAGCATTTT. This rearrangement joins TRBV19 to TRBJ1-5, with D maybe TRBD1 (6 bases). Germline V gene data show CDR1 as LNHDA and CDR2 as SQIVND (reference sequence). This CDR3 contains 14 residues. V lost 3 bases to trimming and J lost 6 bases, with 12 bases between them.

This clone was seen many times. The V and J genes are TRBV7-9 and TRBJ1-1; D is ambiguous. Germline V gene data show CDR1 as SEHNR and CDR2 as FQNEAQ (reference sequence). This CDR3 has 13 residues. The V end was cut by 10 bases, the J end by 0 bases, with 12 bases between. The CDR3 is CATGPGMNTEAFF. The CDR3, as DNA: TGTGCCACGGGCCCGGGAATGAACACTGAAGCTTTCTTT. Supplemented by reference TRBV7-9 and TRBJ1-1, the full variable domain reads DTGVSQNPRHKITKRGQNVTFRCDPISEHNRLYWYRQTLGQGPEFLTYFQNEAQLEKSRLLSDRFSAERPKGSFSTLEIQRTEQGDSAMYLCATGPGMNTEAFFGQGTRLTVV.

The DNA of the CDR3 is TGTGCCATCATGAGGACCAAGGGGGAAGGCTCCTACAATGAGCAGTTCTTC. Translating it yields CAIMRTKGEGSYNEQFF. The rearrangement links TRBV10-3 to TRBJ2-1; perhaps TRBD1 as D (6 bases). CDR1 is ENHRY, CDR2 SYGVKD, per germline. This CDR3 has 17 residues. Trimming pared 7 bases from V and 0 bases from J, leaving 19 bases between.

The chain links TRBV28 to TRBJ1-2; no clear D gene. Trimming took 5 bases from V and 4 from J, leaving 8 bases between them. The CDR3 has 12 amino acids. Germline values: CDR1 MDHEN, CDR2 SYDVKM. As DNA, the CDR3 is TGTGCCAGCAGTACAGCACCCTATGGCTACACCTTC. Translating it yields CASSTAPYGYTF.

This rearrangement joins TRBV6-2 or TRBV6-3 to TRBJ1-1; no clear D gene. V was shortened by 6 bases and J by 0 bases, with 11 bases between the two germline ends. Germline-derived CDR1 and CDR2 are MNHEY and SVGEGT. The CDR3 contains 14 residues. CDR3 residues: CASSPANLNTEAFF. In DNA, the CDR3 is TGTGCCAGCAGCCCAGCAAACCTGAACACTGAAGCTTTCTTT.

This clone came up once. The chain links TRBV7-2 to TRBJ2-3, with TRBD2 matching 12 bases. The CDR3 runs 15 residues. The trim removed 5 bases at V and 2 bases at J, leaving 2 bases unmatched. Germline V gene data show CDR1 as SGHTA and CDR2 as FQGNSA. The CDR3 nucleotides read TGTGCCAGCAGCCGGACTAGCGGGGCCACAGATACGCAGTATTTT. It encodes CASSRTSGATDTQYF.

This clone was detected only a few times. The V gene is TRBV6-2 or TRBV6-3, the J gene TRBJ1-2; D might be TRBD1 (5 bases). Trimming took off 5 bases at V and 1 base at J, with 14 bases between the two ends. The CDR3 loop spans 15 amino acids. Germline V gene data show CDR1 as MNHEY and CDR2 as SVGEGT. The chain's CDR3 is CASSGHRGNNYGYTF. CDR3 in DNA: TGTGCCAGCAGTGGACACCGGGGGAATAACTATGGCTACACCTTC.

V gene TRBV18 combines with J gene TRBJ2-1; D possibly corresponds to TRBD1 (6 bases). The germline V and J ends were trimmed by 2 bases and 7 bases, with 15 bases remaining between them. The CDR3 runs 15 residues. Per germline, CDR1 KGHSH and CDR2 LQKENI. As DNA, the CDR3 is TGTGCCAGCTCACCATTTGCGCAGGGGCAGAATGAGCAGTTCTTC. Translation: CASSPFAQGQNEQFF.

The V and J genes are TRBV6-2 or TRBV6-3 and TRBJ1-4; 8 bases align to TRBD1. V shed 4 bases, J shed 8 bases, and the junction held 6 bases outside the gene matches. CDR1 MNHEY and CDR2 SVGEGT come from the germline V gene. The CDR3 length is 14 residues. CDR3 protein: CASSWTGLREKLFF. The CDR3 DNA reads as TGTGCCAGCAGTTGGACAGGGCTGAGAGAAAAACTGTTTTTT.

Here the CDR3 reads CASSPGQMNTEAFF. The CDR3 DNA reads as TGTGCCAGCAGCCCGGGACAGATGAACACTGAAGCTTTCTTT. The genes are TRBV7-9 and TRBJ1-1; 7 nucleotides agree with TRBD1. Trimming took 5 bases from V and 0 from J; bases not matched to a gene: 3. Per the germline V gene, CDR1 is SEHNR and CDR2 is FQNEAQ (reference sequence). There are 14 residues in the CDR3.

The rearrangement uses TRBV4-3 and TRBJ1-2; 8 positions match TRBD1. CDR1 is LGHNA, CDR2 YSLEER, per germline. There are 15 residues in the CDR3. With V trimmed by 1 base and J by 9 bases, 10 bases remained unmatched. CDR3: CASSQASGGTGSYTF. In nucleotides, the CDR3 is TGCGCCAGCAGCCAAGCTTCTGGGGGGACAGGAAGCTACACCTTC.

Of note for this clone: A much bigger clone sits one base away, suggesting this may be a read error. Other DNA variants within this sample encode the same CDR3. V usage is TRBV27 and J usage is TRBJ2-7; 7 nucleotides match TRBD1. There are 13 residues in the CDR3. The V gene's germline CDR1 is MNHEY and CDR2 SMNVEV (reference sequence). The junction had 5 bases not matched to a gene; V was cut back by 8 bases and J by 1 base. The CDR3: CASLDRASYEQYF. CDR3 DNA sequence: TGTGCCAGCTTAGACAGGGCTTCCTACGAGCAGTACTTC.

The chain combines TRBV19 with TRBJ1-1, with no clear D. Germline assignment: CDR1 LNHDA and CDR2 SQIVND (reference sequence). The CDR3 has 13 amino acids. V lost 3 bases and J 1 base, leaving 6 bases between the germline ends. CDR3 sequence: CASSITRNTEAFF. CDR3 DNA sequence: TGTGCCAGTAGTATTACAAGGAACACTGAAGCTTTCTTT.

The chain couples TRBV19 to TRBJ2-3, with D perhaps matching TRBD1 (5 bases). This CDR3 comprises 12 residues. V shed 1 base and J shed 7 bases, with 6 bases lying between them. Germline CDR1 is LNHDA and CDR2 is SQIVND (reference sequence). CDR3 amino acids: CASSIGGNTQYF. The CDR3 nucleotides are TGTGCCAGTAGTATAGGGGGCAATACGCAGTATTTT.

The chain uses TRBV5-4 and TRBJ2-3; TRBD2 matches at 12 bases. The germline CDR1 and CDR2 sequences are SGHNT and YYREEE (reference sequence). This CDR3 has 17 residues. V was clipped by 1 base and J by 3 bases; unmatched bases: 6. CDR3 in amino acids: CASSLPLAGGPTDTQYF. CDR3 nucleotides: TGTGCCAGCAGCTTGCCTCTAGCGGGAGGGCCTACAGATACGCAGTATTTT. The full variable domain, rest sourced from reference TRBV5-4 and TRBJ2-3, is ETGVTQSPTHLIKTRGQQVTLRCSSQSGHNTVSWYQQALGQGPQFIFQYYREEENGRGNFPPRFSGLQFPNYSSELNVNALELDDSALYLCASSLPLAGGPTDTQYFGPGTRLTVL.

On this clone: This CDR3 is missing its conserved last phenylalanine or tryptophan, likely due to a read error. The DNA is left out, because the CDR3 cannot be placed on it with certainty; the CDR3 is given as TCRdb lists it. This sequence joins TRBV11-3 and TRBJ1-6. The CDR3 extends over 8 residues, inclusive of both ends. CDR1 is SGHNT and CDR2 is YENEEA in the germline V gene. The CDR3 loop is CASSPIGV.

The rearrangement uses TRBV2 and TRBJ2-3; 9 bases map to TRBD2. Unmatched junction bases numbered 1, after V lost 6 bases and J lost 0 bases. The germline gives CDR1 SNHLY, CDR2 FYNNEI. This CDR3 is 14 amino acids long. Here the CDR3 DNA reads TGTGCCAGCAGCGGACTAGCGAGCACAGATACGCAGTATTTT. Protein product: CASSGLASTDTQYF.

The chain uses TRBV12-3 or TRBV12-4 and TRBJ1-1; D is possibly TRBD1 (5 bases). This CDR3 region has 12 residues. The V end lost 4 bases, the J end lost 6 bases, and 9 bases lay between the germline ends. The CDR3 region is CASSYGTSEAFF. CDR3 DNA sequence: TGTGCCAGCAGTTATGGGACTTCTGAAGCTTTCTTT.

The rearrangement uses TRBV28 and TRBJ2-5; 12 nucleotides match TRBD1. This CDR3 contains 16 residues. The junction had 8 bases not matched to a gene; V was cut back by 4 bases and J by 5 bases. CDR1 is MDHEN, CDR2 SYDVKM, per germline. DNA for the CDR3: TGTGCCAGCAGTTACCCCGGGACAGGGGGCGGTGAGACCCAGTACTTC. It is translated as CASSYPGTGGGETQYF.

This clone has only a few counts. V gene TRBV5-1 combines with J gene TRBJ2-5; weak D call: TRBD2 (6 bases). V was pared by 2 bases and J by 1 base, with 15 bases between. CDR1 is SGHRS and CDR2 is YFSETQ in the germline V gene. The CDR3 has 16 amino acids. The CDR3 is CASSFTRRGIQETQYF. The CDR3, as DNA: TGCGCCAGCAGCTTTACTAGGCGGGGAATCCAAGAGACCCAGTACTTC.

Comments on this clone: Germline is not matched at one junction end, which may reflect a read error. The genes are TRBV5-1 and TRBJ2-6; possibly TRBD1 for D (6 bases). The germline CDR1 and CDR2 sequences are SGHRS and YFSETQ. The CDR3 length is 17 residues. DNA for the CDR3: TGCGCCAGCACCTTGGAACAGGGTGGGACTGGGGCCAACGTCCTGACTTTC. Amino acids: CASTLEQGGTGANVLTF.

J is TRBJ1-2 and V is TRBV4-3; D is uncertain. The CDR3 has 16 residues. V gave up 0 bases and J gave up 8 bases, with 19 bases separating them. Germline V gene data show CDR1 as LGHNA and CDR2 as YSLEER. The CDR3 DNA reads as TGCGCCAGCAGCCAAGACTCCGCGAGGGAGGAGAGCGGCTACACCTTC. Protein sequence: CASSQDSAREESGYTF.

This chain joins TRBV15 and TRBJ1-2, with 7 bases identical to TRBD1. The length of the CDR3 is 14 residues. Per the germline V gene, CDR1 is LNHNV and CDR2 is YYDKDF (reference sequence). J was trimmed by 3 bases and V by 5 bases; bases with no gene match: 6. CDR3: CATSGGQDDYGYTF. The CDR3 DNA reads as TGTGCCACCAGCGGAGGACAGGACGACTATGGCTACACCTTC.

J is TRBJ1-2 and V is TRBV6-5; D is uncertain. CDR1 is MNHEY, CDR2 SVGAGI, per germline. The CDR3 is 15 residues long. Deletions cut 0 bases from V and 2 bases from J, with 10 bases between. CDR3 amino acids: CASSYSIWENYGYTF. DNA for the CDR3: TGTGCCAGCAGTTACTCGATATGGGAGAACTATGGCTACACCTTC.

This clone occurred many times. This chain connects TRBV28 to TRBJ2-5; a possible D gene is TRBD2 (6 bases). The CDR3 has 12 amino acids. Trimming removed 5 bases from V and 2 bases from J, with 6 bases in between. Germline V gene data show CDR1 as MDHEN and CDR2 as SYDVKM. CDR3 sequence reads: CASSAGQETQYF. DNA of the CDR3: TGTGCCAGCAGTGCGGGGCAAGAGACCCAGTACTTC.

With respect to this clone: This same CDR3 is encoded by further DNA sequences in the sample. The chain joins TRBV19 to TRBJ1-5; perhaps TRBD1 as D (5 bases). The CDR3 is made up of 14 amino acids. Trimming took 2 bases from V and 0 from J, leaving 5 bases between them. CDR1 is LNHDA, CDR2 SQIVND, per germline (reference sequence). Written as DNA, the CDR3 is TGTGCCAGTAGTATACAGGGTAGCAATCAGCCCCAGCATTTT. Translated: CASSIQGSNQPQHF.

The chain has TRBV7-2 and TRBJ2-1; 10 bases match TRBD2. The CDR3 consists of 15 residues. Germline V gene lookup returns CDR1 SGHTA and CDR2 FQGNSA. V shed 1 base, J shed 6 bases, and the junction held 3 bases outside the gene matches. CDR3 sequence reads: CASSLVSGGGNEQFF. CDR3 in DNA: TGTGCCAGCAGCTTAGTAAGCGGGGGGGGCAATGAGCAGTTCTTC.

This clone has just one count. The chain links TRBV7-2 to TRBJ1-1; D unresolved. The V gene's germline CDR1 is SGHTA and CDR2 FQGNSA. CDR3 length: 13 residues. V lost 10 bases and J lost 0, with 12 bases in between. The CDR3 DNA reads TGTGCCACCGCGGGAGGAATGAACACTGAAGCTTTCTTT. As protein: CATAGGMNTEAFF.